These T cell receptor beta chains were read from a single sample in a study of pediatric ulcerative colitis. This table comes from immunoSEQ multiplex PCR, and its TCRdb copy is limited to in-frame clones, with some not included. The repertoire holds roughly 64,000 clones, 70% to 90% seen once, with approximately 3.7% in the top ten. Sequenced sample: blood. The source is a boy between 10 and 17 years old with severe ulcerative colitis. Both conserved end residues are part of each CDR3. Expanded clones are given a class, and other clones once, few, many or no size at all.

j_gene | v_gene | abundance | CDR3aa
TRBJ2-3 | TRBV15 | NA | CATSQGASTDTQYF
TRBJ1-4 | TRBV6-5 | NA | CASSYSGGDEKLFF
TRBJ2-7 | TRBV7-6 | once | CASSLLGRDDEQYF
TRBJ1-2 | TRBV7-8 | NA | CASSLLARFTGVRGYTF
TRBJ1-2 | TRBV27 | NA | CASGPYASGYTF
TRBJ2-7 | TRBV7-8 | NA | CASSLVGFSVEQYF
TRBJ2-7 | TRBV6-5 | NA | CASGAGLAAYEQYF
TRBJ1-1 | TRBV5-1 | NA | CASSLEVVRGTEAFF
TRBJ2-7 | TRBV6-6 | NA | CASSYDGDRSYEQYF
TRBJ2-2 | TRBV5-1 | NA | CASSLELVVGELFF
TRBJ2-7 | TRBV11-2 | NA | CASSLVGTGTPGEYF
TRBJ2-3 | TRBV5-6 | NA | CASNPAEGGTDTQYF
TRBJ1-2 | TRBV27 | NA | CASSIDRAYGYTF
TRBJ1-1 | TRBV28 | NA | CASSDKTEAFF
TRBJ2-1 | TRBV30 | once | CAWSVMSGGNNEQFF
TRBJ2-3 | TRBV10-2 | NA | CASSDLAGGTDTQYF
TRBJ2-3 | TRBV7-9 | NA | CASSPGGDTQYF
TRBJ2-1 | TRBV10-1 | NA | CASSESGFYNEQFF